These 20 T cell receptor beta chains came from one sample sequenced in a study of T cell responses to AZD1222 COVID-19 vaccine. Only in-frame clones appear in the TCRdb table, and some are missing; sequencing was by immunoSEQ multiplex PCR. There are about 130,000 clones in the sample; 88% occur only once, and roughly 4.5% lies in the top ten. The input for sequencing was peripheral blood, taken on day 0 of AZD1222 vaccination. The receptors stem from an adult in good health.

This chain links TRBV27 with TRBJ1-1, with unresolved D. This CDR3 is built from 15 residues. Germline lookup yields CDR1 MNHEY and CDR2 SMNVEV (reference sequence). V was pared by 5 bases and J by 1 base, with 14 bases between. CDR3 in DNA: TGTGCCAGCAGTGCTTGGTTCCCACAGAACACTGAAGCTTTCTTT. Residues: CASSAWFPQNTEAFF.

V gene TRBV5-1 combines with J gene TRBJ2-1; 8 bases match TRBD1. The J segment lost 6 bases and the V segment lost 4 bases, leaving 3 bases of the junction unmatched. The CDR3 is 13 amino acids. Per the germline V gene, CDR1 is SGHRS and CDR2 is YFSETQ. Here the CDR3 reads CASSQGAVNEQFF. For the CDR3, the DNA is TGCGCCAGCAGCCAGGGGGCAGTCAATGAGCAGTTCTTC.

V gene TRBV5-1 combines with J gene TRBJ1-6; a possible D gene is TRBD1 (5 bases). The CDR3 runs 14 residues. Trimming shortened V by 8 bases and J by 7 bases, and 16 bases separated the two germline ends. Per germline, CDR1 SGHRS and CDR2 YFSETQ. CDR3 protein: CARGEGRGNSPLHF. CDR3 bases: TGCGCCAGAGGGGAGGGACGCGGGAATTCACCCCTCCACTTT. Looking up the rest from reference TRBV5-1 and TRBJ1-6 gives the full variable domain: KAGVTQTPRYLIKTRGQQVTLSCSPISGHRSVSWYQQTPGQGLQFLFEYFSETQRNKGNFPGRFSGRQFSNSRSEMNVSTLELGDSALYLCARGEGRGNSPLHFGNGTRLTVT.

The rearrangement uses TRBV28 and TRBJ1-2; no reliable D call. Trimming took 7 bases from V and 6 from J, leaving 9 bases between them. Germline lookup yields CDR1 MDHEN and CDR2 SYDVKM. The length of the CDR3 is 11 residues. CDR3 sequence reads: CASTGGDGYTF. The CDR3 coding sequence is TGTGCCAGCACGGGCGGGGATGGCTACACCTTC.

This clone has more than one count but fewer than ten. This chain links TRBV9 with TRBJ1-5; D perhaps matches TRBD1 (6 bases). Germline CDR1 is SGDLS and CDR2 is YYNGEE. This CDR3 comprises 14 residues. V lost 0 bases and J 7 bases, leaving 11 bases between the germline ends. CDR3 nucleotides: TGTGCCAGCAGCGTAGCGGGGGGCGGACAGCCCCAGCATTTT. Its protein is CASSVAGGGQPQHF.

The V and J genes are TRBV4-3 and TRBJ1-3; 7 bases agree with TRBD1. With 1 base clipped from V and 2 bases from J, the junction kept 8 bases outside the gene matches. CDR1 is LGHNA and CDR2 is YSLEER in the germline V gene. This CDR3 spans 17 amino acids. CDR3 coding DNA: TGCGCCAGCAGCCAAGGTGTTCTTCAGGGGGCTGGAAACACCATATATTTT. This sequence encodes CASSQGVLQGAGNTIYF.

The chain uses TRBV5-1 and TRBJ1-4; TRBD1 matches at 10 bases. V lost 4 bases and J lost 7; bases outside the gene matches: 7. Germline CDR1 reads SGHRS; CDR2 reads YFSETQ. The CDR3 has 15 residues. CDR3 protein: CASSRPGQGSEKLFF. For the CDR3, the DNA is TGCGCCAGCAGCCGCCCGGGACAGGGGTCTGAAAAACTGTTTTTT.

The chain recombines TRBV2 with TRBJ1-1; 7 nucleotides align to TRBD1. This CDR3 region has 13 residues. Germline V lookup: CDR1 SNHLY, CDR2 FYNNEI. Germline trimming cut 6 bases from V and 2 bases from J; bases unmatched to any gene: 3. CDR3 nucleotide sequence: TGTGCCAGCAGCCGACAGGGAAACACTGAAGCTTTCTTT. It codes for CASSRQGNTEAFF. Variable domain in full (rest from reference TRBV2 and TRBJ1-1): EPEVTQTPSHQVTQMGQEVILRCVPISNHLYFYWYRQILGQKVEFLVSFYNNEISEKSEIFDDQFSVERPDGSNFTLKIRSTKLEDSAMYFCASSRQGNTEAFFGQGTRLTVV.

The chain uses TRBV12-3 or TRBV12-4 and TRBJ1-5, with D hard to call. Trimming took off 4 bases at V and 3 bases at J, with 7 bases between the two ends. The CDR3 totals 13 residues. For the CDR3, the DNA is TGTGCCAGCAGTTGGAACGACAATCAGCCCCAGCATTTT. This gives the protein CASSWNDNQPQHF.

The sample holds one count of this clone. The chain employs TRBV25-1 and TRBJ1-3; D unresolved. The CDR3 contains 15 residues. Germline values: CDR1 MGHDK, CDR2 SYGVNS. Trimming removed 4 bases at V and 0 bases at J, with 10 bases between. The CDR3 region is CASSGKGLSGNTIYF. The CDR3 DNA is TGTGCCAGCAGTGGCAAAGGTCTCTCTGGAAACACCATATATTTT.

The V call is TRBV4-2, the J call TRBJ1-2, with D hard to call. Germline-derived CDR1 and CDR2 are LGHNA and YNFKEQ. Trimming shortened V by 1 base and J by 2 bases, and 17 bases separated the two germline ends. The CDR3 contains 17 residues. CDR3 sequence: CASSQVGQTAGNYGYTF. The CDR3 coding sequence is TGTGCCAGCAGCCAAGTTGGGCAGACGGCCGGAAACTATGGCTACACCTTC.

This sequence joins TRBV7-9 and TRBJ1-2; TRBD1 agrees at 7 bases. The CDR3 contains 13 residues. V was clipped by 5 bases and J by 6 bases; unmatched bases: 6. Germline CDR1 is SEHNR and CDR2 is FQNEAQ (reference sequence). The chain's CDR3 is CASSLTGYDGYTF. The CDR3 nucleotides read TGTGCCAGCAGCCTGACAGGGTACGATGGCTACACCTTC.

This rearrangement joins TRBV5-6 to TRBJ2-5; no reliable D call. This CDR3 has 16 residues. Germline CDR1 SGHDT, CDR2 YYEEEE. Trimming removed 0 bases from V and 5 bases from J, with 17 bases in between. The DNA for the CDR3 is TGTGCCAGCAGCTTGGCCCAGGTAACACTGTGGGAGACCCAGTACTTC. This translates into CASSLAQVTLWETQYF.

The chain recombines TRBV27 with TRBJ2-2; D ambiguous. CDR1 is MNHEY, CDR2 SMNVEV, per germline (reference sequence). Between the trimmed V and J ends, which lost 2 bases and 5 bases, there was a span of 3 bases. The CDR3 is 12 amino acids. The CDR3 reads CASSLQTGELFF. The CDR3 DNA is TGTGCCAGCAGTTTACAGACCGGGGAGCTGTTTTTT.

This chain uses TRBV7-2 with TRBJ2-2, with 8 nucleotides matching TRBD2. Per germline, CDR1 SGHTA and CDR2 FQGNSA. V gave up 5 bases and J gave up 1 base; unmatched junction bases: 3. The CDR3 sequence is 15 residues long. The CDR3 protein is CASSRLALNTGELFF. In DNA, the CDR3 is TGTGCCAGCAGCAGACTAGCGCTGAACACCGGGGAGCTGTTTTTT.

This clone was seen just once. The chain links TRBV7-9 to TRBJ2-4, with D possibly being TRBD1 (6 bases). The germline V and J ends were trimmed by 1 base and 8 bases, with 15 bases remaining between them. The CDR3 contains 15 residues. Germline V lookup: CDR1 SEHNR, CDR2 FQNEAQ (reference sequence). The CDR3, as DNA: TGTGCCAGCAGCTTAGGGCGCCAGGGGCCACACATTCAGTACTTC. It specifies CASSLGRQGPHIQYF.

The chain carries TRBV5-8 and TRBJ1-1; D remains unclear. The CDR3 contains 14 residues. V was shortened by 4 bases and J by 10 bases, with 20 bases between the two germline ends. Per the germline V gene, CDR1 is SGHTS and CDR2 is YDEGEE. The CDR3 region has the DNA TGTGCCAGCAGCCCCCTCCCTGGTCCCAAGGGAGCTTTCTTT. It is translated as CASSPLPGPKGAFF.

The V gene is TRBV6-5, the J gene TRBJ2-7, with 9 bases that match TRBD2. V lost 6 bases, J lost 7 bases, and 10 bases stayed unmatched. The CDR3 consists of 14 residues. Germline CDR1 reads MNHEY; CDR2 reads SVGAGI. The CDR3 DNA reads as TGTGCCAGCAGGGGACTAGCAGCGACGGGTGAGCAGTACTTC. It codes for CASRGLAATGEQYF.

The chain is built from TRBV6-1 and TRBJ1-1; D possibly corresponds to TRBD1 (6 bases). Trimming took 0 bases from V and 8 from J, leaving 16 bases between them. Germline V gives CDR1 MNHNS, CDR2 SASEGT. The CDR3 extends over 15 amino acids. CDR3 DNA: TGTGCCAGCAGTGAAGCGCGGGGGCAGGGCTTGGAAGCTTTCTTT. Protein sequence: CASSEARGQGLEAFF.

The chain's CDR3 is CASSERQGSYTF. In DNA form, the CDR3 reads TGTGCCAGCAGCGAGCGACAGGGTTCTTACACCTTC. This sequence joins TRBV7-9 and TRBJ1-2; 7 bases agree with TRBD1. The CDR3 length is 12 residues. V lost 5 bases and J lost 11; bases outside the gene matches: 8. Germline-derived CDR1 and CDR2 are SEHNR and FQNEAQ (reference sequence).